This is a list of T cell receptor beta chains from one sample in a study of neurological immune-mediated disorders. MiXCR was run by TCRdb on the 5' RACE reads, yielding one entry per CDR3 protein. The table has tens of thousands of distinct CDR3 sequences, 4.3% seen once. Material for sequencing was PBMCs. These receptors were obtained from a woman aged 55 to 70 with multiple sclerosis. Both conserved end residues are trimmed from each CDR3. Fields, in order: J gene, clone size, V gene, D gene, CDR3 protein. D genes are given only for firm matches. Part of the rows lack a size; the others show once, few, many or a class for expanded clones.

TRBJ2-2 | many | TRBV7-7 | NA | ASSLVGDANTGELF
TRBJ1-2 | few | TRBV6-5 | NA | ASSRPGGANYGYT
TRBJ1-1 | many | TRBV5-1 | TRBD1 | ASSGAGTGNTEAF
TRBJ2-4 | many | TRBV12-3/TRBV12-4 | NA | ASSSGTSGLNIQY
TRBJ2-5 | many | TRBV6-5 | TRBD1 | ASRRQGGETQY
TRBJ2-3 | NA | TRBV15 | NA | ATGRQGVVTDTQY
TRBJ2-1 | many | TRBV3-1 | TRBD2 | ASSRTGLAGTPGSYNEQF
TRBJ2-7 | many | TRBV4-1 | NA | ASSQVGVTYEQY
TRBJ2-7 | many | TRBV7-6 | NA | ASSLATTGGLYEQY
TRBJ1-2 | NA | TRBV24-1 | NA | ATSDPRTHGYT
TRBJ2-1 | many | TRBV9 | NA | ASSVESQFNNEQF
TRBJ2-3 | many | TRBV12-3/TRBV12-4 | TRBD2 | ASSLRSSGGASDTQY
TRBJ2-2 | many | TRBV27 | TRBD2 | ASTLLAGVRTGELF
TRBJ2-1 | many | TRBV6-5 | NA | ASSTGNVNEQF
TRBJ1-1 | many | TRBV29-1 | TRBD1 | SVGQGIGGEAF
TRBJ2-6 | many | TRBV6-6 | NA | ASRRSGANVLT
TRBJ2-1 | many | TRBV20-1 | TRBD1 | SALQGAVPNEQF
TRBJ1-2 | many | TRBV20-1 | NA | SARGTEVFDGYT
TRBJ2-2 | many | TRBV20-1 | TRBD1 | GGQDRGPGELF
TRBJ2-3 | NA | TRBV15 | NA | VTSRGKGGFSNQPQY
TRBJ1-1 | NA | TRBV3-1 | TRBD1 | ASSQESDRGATEAF
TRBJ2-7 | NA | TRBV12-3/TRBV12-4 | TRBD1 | ASSWKDRASEQY
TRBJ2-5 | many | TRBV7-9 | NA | ASSLGDRAETQY
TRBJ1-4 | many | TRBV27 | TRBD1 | ASSSGQGVPNEKLF
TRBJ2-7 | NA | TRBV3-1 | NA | ASSQSGVGDEQY
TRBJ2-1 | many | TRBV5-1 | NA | ASSLVYYNEQF
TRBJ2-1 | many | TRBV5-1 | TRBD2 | ASSSTGVMGRAYNEQF
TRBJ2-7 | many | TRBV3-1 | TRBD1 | ASSPWTGGNGEQY
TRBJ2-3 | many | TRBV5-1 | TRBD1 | ASSLHQGQGLDTQY
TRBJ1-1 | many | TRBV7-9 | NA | ASRVLVNTEAF
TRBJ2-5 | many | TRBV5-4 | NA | ASSSDLVETQY
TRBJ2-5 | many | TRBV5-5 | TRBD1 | ASSYSGQSQETQY
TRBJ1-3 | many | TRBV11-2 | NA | ASSIHSSGNTIY
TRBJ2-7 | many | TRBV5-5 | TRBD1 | ASSGDRGAHYEQY
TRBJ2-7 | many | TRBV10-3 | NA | AIGEGVGSSYEQY
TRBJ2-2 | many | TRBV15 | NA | ATSRGDRDTGELF
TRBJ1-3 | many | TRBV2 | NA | ASSEIRTAGNTIY
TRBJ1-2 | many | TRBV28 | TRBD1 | ASSPQTGGSGYT
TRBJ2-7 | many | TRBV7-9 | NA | ASSPRTVSSYEQY